These 24 T cell receptor beta chains were sequenced from one sample in a study of technical replicates of blood from a few donors. Assay: immunoSEQ multiplex PCR; the TCRdb copy retains only in-frame clones and omits some. The top ten clones hold 0.3% to 0.45% of a sample with roughly 100,000 clones, 96% of them seen once. Sequenced: T cells isolated from PBMCs. The receptors shown here come from a human donor in good health.

The rearrangement joins TRBV6-1 to TRBJ1-4; no firm D call. The germline gives CDR1 MNHNS, CDR2 SASEGT. Trimming left V 7 bases short and J 6 bases short, with 15 bases between. The CDR3 extends over 14 amino acids. CDR3: CASISQGSHEKLFF. The CDR3 DNA sequence: TGTGCCAGCATTTCCCAAGGGAGCCATGAAAAACTGTTTTTT.

J is TRBJ1-1 and V is TRBV21-1; TRBD1, the table's D call, was not compared with the DNA. TRBV21-1 is labeled a pseudogene. CDR3 length: 13 amino acids. CDR3 coding DNA: TGTGCCAGCAACCGGACAGGGAGGACTGAAGCTTTCTTT. This encodes CASNRTGRTEAFF.

V gene TRBV19 combines with J gene TRBJ2-1; TRBD2 matches at 11 bases. The CDR3 has 14 amino acids. Germline trimming cut 5 bases from V and 8 bases from J; bases unmatched to any gene: 5. Germline V lookup: CDR1 LNHDA, CDR2 SQIVND (reference sequence). CDR3 DNA: TGTGCCAGTAGTTACCTTAGCGGGAGGGATGAGCAGTTCTTC. It yields the protein CASSYLSGRDEQFF.

This clone was detected only once. This sequence joins TRBV7-9 and TRBJ1-2, with D hard to call. V lost 6 bases and J 8 bases, leaving 16 bases between the germline ends. The CDR3 runs 13 residues. Germline V gives CDR1 SEHNR, CDR2 FQNEAQ (reference sequence). CDR3 loop: CASRPGLSGGYTF. The CDR3 bases are TGTGCCAGCAGGCCTGGACTCTCCGGGGGCTACACCTTC.

The gene calls are TRBV15 and TRBJ1-2, with 9 bases fitting TRBD1. The junction had 10 bases not matched to a gene; V was cut back by 8 bases and J by 6 bases. Germline lookup yields CDR1 LNHNV and CDR2 YYDKDF (reference sequence). The CDR3 has 14 residues. The CDR3 DNA follows: TGTGCCACCCAGCAAGGACAGGGGCCCGATGGCTACACCTTC. This codes for CATQQGQGPDGYTF.

The chain combines TRBV27 with TRBJ2-3; 7 bases agree with TRBD2. Trimming cost V 7 bases and J 3 bases; bases outside gene matches: 7. Germline V gives CDR1 MNHEY, CDR2 SMNVEV (reference sequence). The CDR3 has 14 amino acids. The CDR3 protein is CASKRTRLTDTQYF. DNA for the CDR3: TGTGCCAGCAAAAGGACTAGGCTAACAGATACGCAGTATTTT.

The chain is built from TRBV12-5 and TRBJ1-3, with D uncertain. The CDR3 totals 14 residues. V was pared by 3 bases and J by 0 bases, with 6 bases between. Germline V gene lookup returns CDR1 LGHNT and CDR2 FRNRAP. The CDR3 DNA reads TGTGCTAGTGGTTTACGGGACTCTGGAAACACCATATATTTT. Its protein product is CASGLRDSGNTIYF. Filled out from reference TRBV12-5 and TRBJ1-3, the complete variable domain reads DARVTQTPRHKVTEMGQEVTMRCQPILGHNTVFWYRQTMMQGLELLAYFRNRAPLDDSGMPKDRFSAEMPDATLATLKIQPSEPRDSAVYFCASGLRDSGNTIYFGEGSWLTVV.

The chain's CDR3 is CASRHASGFTNEKLFF. CDR3 DNA sequence: TGTGCCAGCAGGCACGCTTCAGGGTTTACTAATGAAAAACTGTTTTTT. The chain combines TRBV28 with TRBJ1-4, with a weak D call TRBD1 (5 bases). Germline V CDR1 and CDR2: MDHEN, SYDVKM. Trimming cost V 6 bases and J 2 bases, with 16 bases left between them. The CDR3 is made up of 16 amino acids.

This clone was seen once. V and J are TRBV4-1 and TRBJ2-7; 12 positions match TRBD2. Germline V gene data show CDR1 as MGHRA and CDR2 as YSYEKL. CDR3 length: 15 amino acids. With 4 bases clipped from V and 5 bases from J, the junction kept 6 bases outside the gene matches. CDR3 loop: CASSPPGLAGDEQYF. CDR3 DNA: TGCGCCAGCAGCCCACCGGGACTAGCGGGTGACGAGCAGTACTTC.

The rearrangement links TRBV9 to TRBJ1-2; possibly TRBD1 for D (5 bases). CDR1 and CDR2 (germline): SGDLS, YYNGEE. The CDR3 spans 16 residues. V lost 4 bases to trimming and J lost 6 bases, with 22 bases between them. CDR3 nucleotides: TGTGCCAGCAGCATGTTGACGGGGGGTGGGGACGATGGCTACACCTTC. Protein sequence: CASSMLTGGGDDGYTF.

The chain employs TRBV7-9 and TRBJ2-7; unclear D gene. This CDR3 comprises 15 residues. Trimming removed 1 base from V and 3 bases from J, with 13 bases in between. Germline CDR1 SEHNR, CDR2 FQNEAQ (reference sequence). The CDR3 DNA reads as TGTGCCAGCAGCTTAGACGATCGAGGAAACTACGAGCAGTACTTC. It codes for CASSLDDRGNYEQYF.

V is TRBV10-1 and J is TRBJ2-3; 9 bases are a match to TRBD2. Per germline, CDR1 WNHNN and CDR2 SYGVQD (reference sequence). The CDR3 runs to 17 residues. V shed 3 bases and J 6 bases; nucleotides not matched to a gene: 13. CDR3 loop: CASSDGRGGREEDTQYF. In DNA, the CDR3 is TGCGCCAGCAGTGATGGCCGAGGCGGGAGGGAAGAGGATACGCAGTATTTT.

The gene calls are TRBV6-5 and TRBJ2-1, with 10 bases lining up with TRBD1. The CDR3 contains 14 residues. Germline V CDR1 and CDR2: MNHEY, SVGAGI. Trimming cost V 6 bases and J 8 bases; bases outside gene matches: 7. The CDR3 spells CASSRDRGVYEQFF. For the CDR3, the DNA is TGTGCCAGCAGCCGGGACAGGGGCGTATATGAGCAGTTCTTC.

The rearrangement joins TRBV25-1 to TRBJ2-2; tentative D call: TRBD1 (5 bases). V was trimmed by 4 bases and J by 0 bases, leaving 6 bases between them. The CDR3 totals 14 residues. Germline CDR1 is MGHDK and CDR2 is SYGVNS. The CDR3 DNA follows: TGTGCCAGCAGTGGGACAACGAACACCGGGGAGCTGTTTTTT. It is translated as CASSGTTNTGELFF.

V and J are TRBV5-1 and TRBJ2-5; 10 positions match TRBD2. Germline V gene lookup returns CDR1 SGHRS and CDR2 YFSETQ. The CDR3 is 13 residues long. The trim removed 7 bases at V and 5 bases at J, leaving 5 bases unmatched. Here the CDR3 reads CASYTSGEETQYF. CDR3 nucleotides: TGCGCCAGCTATACTAGCGGGGAGGAGACCCAGTACTTC.

Remarks on this clone: At one boundary the junction diverges from the germline segment, which might be a read error. The chain employs TRBV6-1 and TRBJ1-2; the D gene is possibly TRBD1 (5 bases). There are 14 residues in the CDR3. Germline CDR1 is MNHNS and CDR2 is SASEGT. The CDR3 nucleotides are TGTGCCAGCAGTGGCGGGGGGAGAAACTATAGCTACACCTTC. The encoded protein is CASSGGGRNYSYTF.

The gene calls are TRBV4-2 and TRBJ2-3; D might be TRBD2 (6 bases). Germline V gives CDR1 LGHNA, CDR2 YNFKEQ. V was clipped by 0 bases and J by 3 bases, with 16 bases between them. The CDR3 totals 17 residues. CDR3 loop: CASSQDGTWGGTDTQYF. Here the CDR3 DNA reads TGTGCCAGCAGCCAAGATGGAACATGGGGAGGAACAGATACGCAGTATTTT.

This chain joins TRBV9 and TRBJ2-7; tentatively, D is TRBD1 (7 bases). Germline V gene data show CDR1 as SGDLS and CDR2 as YYNGEE. The CDR3 covers 16 residues. V was pared by 1 base and J by 3 bases, with 17 bases between. The chain's CDR3 is CASSVSGGMGSYEQYF. The CDR3 DNA follows: TGTGCCAGCAGCGTATCAGGGGGGATGGGGAGCTACGAGCAGTACTTC.

This chain joins TRBV18 and TRBJ2-7; possibly TRBD1 for D (5 bases). Germline V gives CDR1 KGHSH, CDR2 LQKENI. The CDR3 contains 14 residues. Trimming pared 2 bases from V and 0 bases from J, leaving 8 bases between. CDR3 DNA sequence: TGTGCCAGCTCACCAGGGGCGGACTCCTACGAGCAGTACTTC. Protein: CASSPGADSYEQYF.

This rearrangement joins TRBV5-5 to TRBJ1-5, with D possibly matching TRBD1 (6 bases). CDR3 length: 15 amino acids. V was trimmed by 0 bases and J by 3 bases, leaving 10 bases between them. In germline, CDR1 is SGHKS, CDR2 YYEKEE (reference sequence). The CDR3 is CASSLGTGYNQPQHF. The CDR3 DNA reads as TGTGCCAGCAGCTTGGGAACAGGGTACAATCAGCCCCAGCATTTT.

The V and J genes are TRBV4-3 and TRBJ1-2, with TRBD1 identical over 7 bases. The CDR3 has 14 amino acids. V trimming: 0 bases; J trimming: 8 bases; junction bases outside the gene matches: 6. CDR1 and CDR2 from the germline V gene are LGHNA and YSLEER. The CDR3 DNA sequence: TGCGCCAGCAGCCAAGACGGAGGGGGCGAGGGCTACACCTTC. Its protein is CASSQDGGGEGYTF.

The chain employs TRBV11-3 and TRBJ1-1; TRBD1 agrees at 7 bases. Germline CDR1 is SGHNT and CDR2 is YENEEA. CDR3 length: 13 residues. Losses at the gene ends were 1 base for V and 7 bases for J; bases not matched to a gene: 3. The CDR3 sequence: CASSLAGGDEAFF. CDR3 DNA: TGTGCCAGCAGCTTAGCAGGGGGTGATGAAGCTTTCTTT. The variable domain in full, with the rest retrieved from reference TRBV11-3 and TRBJ1-1, is EAGVVQSPRYKIIEKKQPVAFWCNPISGHNTLYWYLQNLGQGPELLIRYENEEAVDDSQLPKDRFSAERLKGVDSTLKIQPAELGDSAVYLCASSLAGGDEAFFGQGTRLTVV.

This sequence joins TRBV7-2 and TRBJ2-7; 9 bases are a match to TRBD2. This CDR3 has 18 residues. Germline values: CDR1 SGHTA, CDR2 FQGNSA. J was trimmed by 2 bases and V by 1 base; bases with no gene match: 12. CDR3 in amino acids: CASSLVLAGAYDTYEQYF. The CDR3 DNA follows: TGTGCCAGCAGCTTAGTTTTAGCGGGAGCCTACGATACCTACGAGCAGTACTTC.

The chain's CDR3 is CASSSGLAGGASTDTQYF. The CDR3 coding sequence is TGTGCCAGCAGCTCGGGACTAGCGGGAGGAGCTAGCACAGATACGCAGTATTTT. The chain uses TRBV11-2 and TRBJ2-3, with 15 bases lining up with TRBD2. The V and J ends lost 4 bases and 0 bases, in that order; junction bases with no gene match: 5. The CDR3 runs 18 residues. Germline-derived CDR1 and CDR2 are SGHAT and FQNNGV. Full variable domain (rest looked up from reference TRBV11-2 and TRBJ2-3): EAGVAQSPRYKIIEKRQSVAFWCNPISGHATLYWYQQILGQGPKLLIQFQNNGVVDDSQLPKDRFSAERLKGVDSTLKIQPAKLEDSAVYLCASSSGLAGGASTDTQYFGPGTRLTVL.